The 19 T cell receptor beta chains listed next were all sequenced from one sample in a study of glioma-infiltrating T cells. Using RNA template, CDR3s of TCR alpha and beta were amplified with iRepertoire arm-PCR. TCRdb called the multiplex PCR reads again in MiXCR, with one record for every CDR3 protein. The top ten clones hold about 30% of a sample with around 99,000 distinct CDR3 sequences, about 25% of them seen once. Sequencing was performed on glioma tissue, nonneoplastic brain tissue, or PBMCs (not recorded which). The receptors here all came from a human donor with low-grade glioma or glioblastoma, undergoing nonglioma brain surgery, or in good health (not recorded which).

The table lists this clonotype with many counts. This sequence joins TRBV20-1 and TRBJ2-7; D unclear. Trimming took off 3 bases at V and 0 bases at J, with 15 bases between the two ends. The CDR3 runs to 15 residues. The V gene's germline CDR1 is DFQATT and CDR2 SNEGSKA (reference sequence). This chain's CDR3 is CSASTADLNSYEQYF. In DNA, the CDR3 is TGCAGTGCTAGTACGGCAGACCTTAACTCCTACGAGCAGTACTTC.

This clonotype came up many times. The rearrangement links TRBV7-2 to TRBJ2-7; D possibly corresponds to TRBD2 (5 bases). The CDR3 runs to 14 residues. The ends were cut back, 0 bases at V and 3 bases at J, with 9 bases in the middle. Germline V gene sequence: CDR1 SGHTA, CDR2 FQGNSA. CDR3 nucleotides: TGTGCCAGCAGCTTAGCGAACGGGGTCTACGAGCAGTACTTC. Amino acids: CASSLANGVYEQYF.

This clonotype was recorded at least ten times. This chain connects TRBV9 to TRBJ1-5; no clear D. CDR1 and CDR2 (germline): SGDLS, YYNGEE. V was pared by 4 bases and J by 3 bases, with 11 bases between. The length of the CDR3 is 14 residues. CDR3 in amino acids: CASSQHGNNQPQHF. In DNA form, the CDR3 reads TGTGCCAGCAGCCAACACGGGAACAATCAGCCCCAGCATTTT.

This clonotype occurred many times. V is TRBV14 and J is TRBJ2-5; 8 positions match TRBD1. The CDR3 runs to 14 residues. After removal of 3 bases from V and 2 bases from J, the junction contained 2 bases not matched to a gene. Germline V lookup: CDR1 SGHDN, CDR2 FVKESK. DNA for the CDR3: TGTGCCAGCAGCCAGTGGACAGGGCAAGAGACCCAGTACTTC. Its protein product is CASSQWTGQETQYF.

V and J are TRBV9 and TRBJ2-7; D possibly matches TRBD1 or TRBD2 (5 bases each). Germline V gene sequence: CDR1 SGDLS, CDR2 YYNGEE. CDR3 size: 14 residues. V shed 3 bases and J shed 0 bases, with 10 bases lying between them. This CDR3 is CASSGPGSSYEQYF. Here the CDR3 DNA reads TGTGCCAGCAGCGGCCCAGGGAGCTCCTACGAGCAGTACTTC.

Many counts were recorded for this clonotype. The rearrangement joins TRBV3-1 to TRBJ1-2; TRBD1 aligns across 9 bases. The V gene's germline CDR1 is LGHDT and CDR2 YNNKEL (reference sequence). CDR3 size: 15 residues. Losses at the gene ends were 4 bases for V and 0 bases for J; bases not matched to a gene: 3. The CDR3 bases are TGTGCCAGCAGCCCCCGGGACAGGGCTAACTATGGCTACACCTTC. It encodes CASSPRDRANYGYTF. Combining the CDR3 with reference TRBV3-1 and TRBJ1-2 gives the whole variable domain DTAVSQTPKYLVTQMGNDKSIKCEQNLGHDTMYWYKQDSKKFLKIMFSYNNKELIINETVPNRFSPKSPDKAHLNLHINSLELGDSAVYFCASSPRDRANYGYTFGSGTRLTVV.

Notes on this clonotype: A much larger clonotype is one base distant, so this may be a read error. This chain joins TRBV10-3 and TRBJ1-2, with D maybe TRBD1 (6 bases). This CDR3 contains 12 residues. CDR1 is ENHRY and CDR2 is SYGVKD in the germline V gene. This chain's CDR3 is CAVSPSRGGYTF. CDR3 coding DNA: TGTGCCGTCAGCCCATCCAGGGGTGGCTACACCTTC.

This clonotype has at least ten counts. This chain links TRBV4-1 with TRBJ1-1, with TRBD1 as a possible D gene (6 bases). This CDR3 is built from 14 residues. V was trimmed by 4 bases and J by 2 bases, leaving 11 bases between them. Germline V gene lookup returns CDR1 MGHRA and CDR2 YSYEKL. Here the CDR3 reads CASSRYRDNTEAFF. As DNA, the CDR3 is TGCGCCAGCAGCCGATACAGGGATAACACTGAAGCTTTCTTT.

This clonotype was counted many times. This chain links TRBV7-2 with TRBJ1-5; D gene unclear. Trimming stripped 2 bases from V and 5 bases from J, with 10 bases between. The CDR3 length is 14 residues. Per the germline V gene, CDR1 is SGHTA and CDR2 is FQGNSA. This chain's CDR3 is CASSLRTPDQPQHF. The DNA of the CDR3 is TGTGCCAGCAGCTTAAGGACTCCGGATCAGCCCCAGCATTTT.

In its sample, this clonotype was seen once. A clone one base away is much larger, so this may be a read error. The V and J genes are TRBV24-1 and TRBJ2-7, with 8 bases identical to TRBD2. CDR1 and CDR2 from the germline V gene are KGHDR and SFDVKD. The CDR3 totals 15 residues. This CDR3 reads CAASDLPGRGYEQYF. In DNA, the CDR3 is TGTGCCGCCAGTGATTTGCCCGGGAGGGGCTACGAGCAGTACTTC.

This rearrangement joins TRBV27 to TRBJ2-3; possible D gene TRBD2, 6 bases. Germline V CDR1 and CDR2: MNHEY, SMNVEV (reference sequence). CDR3 length: 17 residues. Deletions cut 6 bases from V and 5 bases from J, with 24 bases between. The CDR3 sequence: CASSRPESGGVRDTQYF. As DNA, the CDR3 is TGTGCCAGCAGCCGTCCGGAGAGCGGAGGGGTAAGAGATACGCAGTATTTT.

This clonotype was observed at least ten times. The V gene is TRBV7-2, the J gene TRBJ1-1; 8 bases are shared with TRBD1. Trimming removed 1 base from V and 4 bases from J; junction bases left unmatched: 5. Germline V gene data show CDR1 as SGHTA and CDR2 as FQGNSA. The CDR3 is made up of 15 amino acids. DNA of the CDR3: TGTGCCAGCAGCTTAGTGGACAGGGTGGGCACTGAAGCTTTCTTT. It codes for CASSLVDRVGTEAFF.

This clonotype was counted many times. The gene calls are TRBV10-2 and TRBJ1-5, with D unresolved. CDR3 length: 13 amino acids. V dropped 2 bases and J dropped 6 bases, with 8 bases sitting between them. Germline V gives CDR1 WSHSY, CDR2 SAAADI. CDR3 in amino acids: CASSELFRQPQHF. CDR3 coding DNA: TGCGCCAGCAGTGAGCTTTTTCGTCAGCCCCAGCATTTT.

As for this clonotype: A much larger clone sits a single nucleotide away, making a read error possible. The rearrangement joins TRBV5-1 to TRBJ1-5; a possible D gene is TRBD1 (6 bases). The CDR3 has 15 residues. Per the germline V gene, CDR1 is SGHRS and CDR2 is YFSETQ. The chain's CDR3 is CAGSLVGALHQPQHF. The CDR3 region has the DNA TGCGCCGGCAGCCTGGTGGGGGCTTTACATCAGCCCCAGCATTTT.

This clonotype was seen more than once but under ten times. The chain employs TRBV12-3 or TRBV12-4 and TRBJ2-2; D is possibly TRBD1 (5 bases). The CDR3 is 12 residues long. The ends were cut back, 11 bases at V and 5 bases at J, with 12 bases in the middle. The DNA for the CDR3 is TGTGCCCTCAGGGAAGGGACCGGGGAGCTGTTTTTT. Translating it yields CALREGTGELFF.

Comment on this clonotype: A much bigger clone sits one base away, suggesting this may be a read error. The chain carries TRBV7-6 and TRBJ1-2; possible D gene TRBD1, 6 bases. The V and J ends lost 4 bases and 8 bases respectively, with 20 bases between them. The CDR3 length is 15 residues. Germline values: CDR1 SGHVS, CDR2 FNYEAQ. The CDR3 is CASSSGGLSAEGYTF. Written as DNA, the CDR3 is TGTGCCAGCAGCTCGGGGGGCCTCTCCGCGGAAGGCTACACCTTC.

This clonotype came up many times. V is TRBV27 and J is TRBJ2-7, with D hard to call. Germline V gives CDR1 MNHEY, CDR2 SMNVEV (reference sequence). The CDR3 has 14 residues. Trimming took 7 bases from V and 0 from J, leaving 13 bases between them. CDR3 sequence (DNA): TGTGCCAGCAATTCAATGGGCAACTCCTACGAGCAGTACTTC. The encoded protein is CASNSMGNSYEQYF.

About this clonotype itself: This could be a read error, since a much larger clone is one nucleotide away. The chain links TRBV4-1 to TRBJ2-7; 7 bases agree with TRBD1. The trim removed 0 bases at V and 6 bases at J, leaving 8 bases unmatched. Looked up from germline, CDR1 is MGHRA and CDR2 is YSYEKL. This CDR3 contains 15 residues. CDR3 nucleotides: TGCGCCAGCAGCCAAGATTCAAGGGGGCACTGCGAGCAGTACTTC. Its protein product is CASSQDSRGHCEQYF.

In this sample, this clonotype turned up many times. The rearrangement joins TRBV7-2 to TRBJ2-1; D not resolved. The ends were cut back, 4 bases at V and 8 bases at J, with 6 bases in the middle. This CDR3 spans 11 amino acids. CDR1 SGHTA and CDR2 FQGNSA come from the germline V gene. CDR3 protein: CASSWVHEQFF. The CDR3 coding sequence is TGTGCCAGCAGCTGGGTCCATGAGCAGTTCTTC. Full variable domain (missing parts from reference TRBV7-2 and TRBJ2-1): GAGVSQSPSNKVTEKGKDVELRCDPISGHTALYWYRQSLGQGLEFLIYFQGNSAPDKSGLPSDRFSAERTGGSVSTLTIQRTQQEDSAVYLCASSWVHEQFFGPGTRLTVL.